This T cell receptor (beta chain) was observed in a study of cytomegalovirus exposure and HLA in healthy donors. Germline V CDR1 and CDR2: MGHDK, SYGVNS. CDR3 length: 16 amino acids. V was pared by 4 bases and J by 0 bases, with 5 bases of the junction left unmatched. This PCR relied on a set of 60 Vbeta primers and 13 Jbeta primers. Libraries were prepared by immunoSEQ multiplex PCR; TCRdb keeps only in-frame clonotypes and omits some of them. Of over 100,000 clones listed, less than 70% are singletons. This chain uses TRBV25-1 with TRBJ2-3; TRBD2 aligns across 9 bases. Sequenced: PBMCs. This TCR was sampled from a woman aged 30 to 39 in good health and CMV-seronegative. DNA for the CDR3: TGTGCCAGCAGTGGGGGACTAGCATTAAGCACAGATACGCAGTATTTT. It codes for CASSGGLALSTDTQYF.